Described below is a single T cell receptor (beta chain) sequence and its context. Antigen specificity is unknown. The data originate from a study of shared clonotypes between healthy human individuals. Sequenced by immunoSEQ multiplex PCR; TCRdb stores in-frame clones only, minus some. Of under 850,000 clones detected, over 55% appear once; the ten largest clones hold under 2%. Study-wide findings and caveats: Across subsets, estimated richness was generally greater for naive than for memory populations.

The split of CD4+ cells yielded CD45RA+ naive and CD45RA-negative memory subsets. The sequence came from a woman in her twenties or thirties in good health. The sequenced sample consisted of memory CD4+ T cells sorted from blood. Documented subset: CD45RA-negative fraction.

The CDR3 DNA sequence: TGTGCCAGCACCCCGCGGGGGACTAGCACTTGGGAGCAGTTCTTC. Residues: CASTPRGTSTWEQFF. The chain employs TRBV6-5 and TRBJ2-1; 9 bases line up with TRBD2. From germline, CDR1 is MNHEY and CDR2 SVGAGI. V lost 7 bases and J lost 10; bases outside the gene matches: 14. CDR3 length: 15 residues.